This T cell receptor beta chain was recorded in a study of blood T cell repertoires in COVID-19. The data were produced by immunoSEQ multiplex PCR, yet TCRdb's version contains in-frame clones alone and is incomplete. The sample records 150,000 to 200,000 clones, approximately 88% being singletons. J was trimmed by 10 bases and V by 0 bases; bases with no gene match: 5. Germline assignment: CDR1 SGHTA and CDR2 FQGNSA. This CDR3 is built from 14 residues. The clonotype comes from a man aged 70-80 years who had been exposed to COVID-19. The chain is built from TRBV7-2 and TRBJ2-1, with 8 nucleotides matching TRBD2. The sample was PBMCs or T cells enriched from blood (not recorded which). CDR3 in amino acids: CASSLALAGGEQFF. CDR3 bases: TGTGCCAGCAGCTTAGCCCTAGCGGGCGGCGAGCAGTTCTTC. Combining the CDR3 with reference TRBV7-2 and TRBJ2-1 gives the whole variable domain GAGVSQSPSNKVTEKGKDVELRCDPISGHTALYWYRQSLGQGLEFLIYFQGNSAPDKSGLPSDRFSAERTGGSVSTLTIQRTQQEDSAVYLCASSLALAGGEQFFGPGTRLTVL.